Following are 11 T cell receptor beta chains from one sample sequenced in a study of Ad26.COV2.S vaccination and SARS-CoV-2 variants. TCRdb's copy holds only in-frame clones and misses some; the assay was immunoSEQ multiplex PCR. The top ten clones hold 1.7% of a sample with under 600,000 clones, roughly nine tenths of them seen once. Noted treatment: some 20 received Ad26.COV2.S at low or high dose, single or two shots; roughly five received placebo; per-sample allocation not given. Repertoires come from day 63 after the first vaccine or placebo injection. Sequenced here: peripheral blood, sampled in a trial of Ad26.COV2.S vaccine versus placebo. These receptors were obtained from a person aged 18 to 65 who received the Ad26.COV2.S COVID-19 vaccine or a placebo.

The chain combines TRBV18 with TRBJ2-1; D unresolved. The V gene's germline CDR1 is KGHSH and CDR2 LQKENI. This CDR3 contains 15 residues. V lost 0 bases and J lost 6, with 12 bases in between. The DNA for the CDR3 is TGTGCCAGCTCACCACCTTCAGGTCCCCTCAATGAGCAGTTCTTC. The encoded protein is CASSPPSGPLNEQFF.

This clone showed up just once. V gene TRBV2 combines with J gene TRBJ1-3; D remains ambiguous. Germline V gene sequence: CDR1 SNHLY, CDR2 FYNNEI. Trimming took off 6 bases at V and 1 base at J, with 10 bases between the two ends. The CDR3 has 14 amino acids. CDR3 DNA: TGTGCCAGCAGGATCACAGAGTCTGGAAACACCATATATTTT. Protein product: CASRITESGNTIYF.

In its sample, this clone was seen a few times. The rearrangement links TRBV27 to TRBJ2-7, with TRBD2 matching over 8 bases. Germline-derived CDR1 and CDR2 are MNHEY and SMNVEV (reference sequence). Trimming took 6 bases from V and 5 from J; bases not matched to a gene: 6. This CDR3 is 13 amino acids long. For the CDR3, the DNA is TGTGCCAGCAGGAAAAGCGGGAGTAACGAGCAGTACTTC. Its translation: CASRKSGSNEQYF.

The chain recombines TRBV6-5 with TRBJ2-1; 7 nucleotides align to TRBD1. CDR3 size: 15 residues. Unmatched junction bases numbered 8, after V lost 2 bases and J lost 7 bases. The germline V gene has CDR1 MNHEY and CDR2 SVGAGI. The CDR3 bases are TGTGCCAGCAGTTACGATATGACAGGGTCGAATGAGCAGTTCTTC. This translates into CASSYDMTGSNEQFF.

The chain has TRBV7-8 and TRBJ2-1, with TRBD2 identical over 11 bases. V lost 5 bases to trimming and J lost 10 bases; unmatched junction nucleotides: 10. The CDR3 runs to 15 residues. Germline assignment: CDR1 SGHVS and CDR2 FQNEAQ. CDR3 DNA sequence: TGTGCCAGCAGCGGGGAACTAGCGGGAGTGGGGGAGCAGTTCTTC. Translating gives CASSGELAGVGEQFF.

This chain uses TRBV19 with TRBJ1-6; 7 nucleotides agree with TRBD1. The V segment lost 0 bases and the J segment 7 bases; nucleotides outside the gene matches: 9. Per germline, CDR1 LNHDA and CDR2 SQIVND (reference sequence). There are 17 residues in the CDR3. For the CDR3, the DNA is TGTGCCAGTAGTATAGATCGCAGGGACAGCAAAAATTCACCCCTCCACTTT. Protein product: CASSIDRRDSKNSPLHF.

This clone was seen only once. The CDR3 sequence: CASSMGQGFGNTIYF. DNA for the CDR3: TGTGCCAGTAGTATGGGGCAGGGGTTTGGAAACACCATATATTTT. This chain connects TRBV19 to TRBJ1-3, with TRBD1 as a possible D gene (6 bases). The germline V gene has CDR1 LNHDA and CDR2 SQIVND (reference sequence). Trimming cost V 3 bases and J 3 bases, with 12 bases left between them. This CDR3 contains 15 residues.

This clone has only a few counts. The chain uses TRBV3-1 (or the pseudogene TRBV3-2) and TRBJ2-7; D remains ambiguous. Deletions cut 0 bases from V and 3 bases from J, with 9 bases between. The CDR3 runs 14 residues. In germline, CDR1 is LGHDT, CDR2 YNNKEL (reference sequence). CDR3 nucleotides: TGTGCCAGCAGCCAAGATTATTCCCACTACGAGCAGTACTTC. Translation gives CASSQDYSHYEQYF.

The chain joins TRBV12-3 or TRBV12-4 to TRBJ2-3; no definite D call. This CDR3 contains 13 residues. V was cut by 7 bases and J by 0 bases, with 8 bases left in between. CDR3 sequence (DNA): TGTGCCAGCATCCTGGGGAGCACAGATACGCAGTATTTT. This gives the protein CASILGSTDTQYF.

The chain recombines TRBV27 with TRBJ2-1; 8 bases are a match to TRBD2. After removal of 2 bases from V and 4 bases from J, the junction contained 4 bases not matched to a gene. This CDR3 comprises 15 residues. Germline CDR1 MNHEY, CDR2 SMNVEV (reference sequence). CDR3 loop: CASSLQREIYNEQFF. The CDR3 coding sequence is TGTGCCAGCAGTTTACAGCGGGAGATATACAATGAGCAGTTCTTC.

The chain uses TRBV14 and TRBJ2-2, with 9 bases that match TRBD2. V was pared by 4 bases and J by 0 bases, with 9 bases of the junction left unmatched. This CDR3 is built from 18 residues. Germline V gene sequence: CDR1 SGHDN, CDR2 FVKESK. The CDR3: CASSLINSGSPNTGELFF. CDR3 DNA sequence: TGTGCCAGCAGCCTTATTAATAGCGGGAGTCCGAACACCGGGGAGCTGTTTTTT.